Described below is a single T cell receptor beta chain sequence and its context. Antigen specificity is unknown. The CDR3 runs 15 residues. V lost 3 bases to trimming and J lost 2 bases, with 13 bases between them. The germline gives CDR1 GTSNPN, CDR2 SVGIG (reference sequence). Only in-frame clones appear in the TCRdb table, and some are missing; sequencing was by immunoSEQ multiplex PCR. The sample carries about 74,000 clones, roughly 92% recorded once. The donors were part of the roughly 130-subject validation cohort, which stood apart from the roughly 670-subject first cohort. The sample belongs to a study of cytomegalovirus exposure and HLA in healthy donors. Study in general: The same platform as the approximately 670 first-cohort repertoires was used for the 120 validation repertoires, a later analysis reported. Study findings and constraints: Cytomegalovirus-associated TCR beta chains were listed, numbering some 170. Most TCR sequences proved rare, with some public TCRs found in many donors.

Source material: PBMCs. This chain connects TRBV30 to TRBJ2-2, with TRBD1 as a possible D gene (5 bases). The TCR comes from a young woman in good health and CMV-seropositive. The CDR3 DNA follows: TGTGCCTGGAGGGGCCAGGGCCTAAACACCGGGGAGCTGTTTTTT. Translated: CAWRGQGLNTGELFF.